This T cell receptor (beta chain) appears in the sequencing data of a study of OX40 agonist ivuxolimab in advanced cancers. Study overall: In this cohort, patients received ivuxolimab, an agonistic anti-OX40 (CD134) antibody.

Blood got drawn at baseline, again on cycle 4 day 1, and then on cycle 7 day 1. The method was immunoSEQ multiplex PCR; TCRdb's version includes in-frame clones alone and lacks a portion of them. The table lists about 46,000 clones, 82% of them singletons. Sequences were derived from CD4+ or CD8+ T cells sorted from blood, sampled in a trial of the OX40 agonist ivuxolimab. The source of this sequence is an adult with an advanced solid tumor such as melanoma, head and neck, liver or kidney cancer.

The chain's CDR3 is CASTRDGGRVSEAFF. CDR3 DNA sequence: TGTGCCAGTACCCGGGACGGAGGCCGGGTCTCTGAAGCTTTCTTT. V gene TRBV19 combines with J gene TRBJ1-1; TRBD1 is a possible D gene (5 bases). The V gene's germline CDR1 is LNHDA and CDR2 SQIVND (reference sequence). The CDR3 has 15 amino acids. V lost 7 bases and J 6 bases, leaving 21 bases between the germline ends.